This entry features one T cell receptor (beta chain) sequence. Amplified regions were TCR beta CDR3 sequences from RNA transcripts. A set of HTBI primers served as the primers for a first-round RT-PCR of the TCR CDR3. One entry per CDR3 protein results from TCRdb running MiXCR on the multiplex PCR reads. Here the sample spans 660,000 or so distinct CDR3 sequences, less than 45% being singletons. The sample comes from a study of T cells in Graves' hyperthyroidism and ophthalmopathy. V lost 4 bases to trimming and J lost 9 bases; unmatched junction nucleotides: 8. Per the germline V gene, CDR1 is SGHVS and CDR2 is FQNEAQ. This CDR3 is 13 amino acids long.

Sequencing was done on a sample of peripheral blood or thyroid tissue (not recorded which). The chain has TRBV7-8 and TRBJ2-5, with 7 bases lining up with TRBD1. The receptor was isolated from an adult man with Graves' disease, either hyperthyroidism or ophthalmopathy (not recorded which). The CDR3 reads CASSWLTTGAQYF. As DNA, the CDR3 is TGTGCCAGCAGCTGGCTGACCACAGGGGCCCAGTACTTC. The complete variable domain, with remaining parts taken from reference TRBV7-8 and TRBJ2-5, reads GAGVSQSPRYKVAKRGQDVALRCDPISGHVSLFWYQQALGQGPEFLTYFQNEAQLDKSGLPSDRFFAERPEGSVSTLKIQRTQQEDSAVYLCASSWLTTGAQYFGPGTRLLVL.